These T cell receptor beta chains were read from a single sample in a study of blood T cells in healthy people across ages. TCRdb re-called the 5' RACE reads through MiXCR, storing one row per CDR3 protein. The data hold 1.8 million or so distinct CDR3 sequences, with more than 35% observed a single time. The sample was blood. All receptors derive from a human donor in good health. The CDR3 runs from the conserved cysteine through the conserved F or W. A D gene is named only where the DNA matches it firmly. Size is stated for part of the rows, as once, few or many counts, or as a class when the clone is expanded.

cdr3_length	clone_size	v_call	j_call	d_call	cdr3_nt	cdr3_aa
16	-	TRBV5-1	TRBJ1-1	TRBD1	TGCGCCAGCAGCTTTGTCGGACAGGGCAAGAACACTGAAGCTTTCTTT	CASSFVGQGKNTEAFF
13	once	TRBV2	TRBJ1-4	TRBD1	TGTGCCAGCGCCGGGACAGAGAATGAAAAACTGTTTTTT	CASAGTENEKLFF
17	-	TRBV4-1	TRBJ1-6	-	TGCGCCAGCAGCCAAAGCCCCGGGATCTCAGGCATTTCACCCCTCCACTTT	CASSQSPGISGISPLHF
15	few	TRBV4-2	TRBJ2-1	TRBD2	TGTGCCAGCAGCCCCTGGCCGGGGGGGTCAGATGAGCAGTTCTTC	CASSPWPGGSDEQFF
18	few	TRBV15	TRBJ1-5	-	TGTGCCACCAGCAGAGATTCGATTCACAACCTTAGCAATCAGCCCCAGCATTTT	CATSRDSIHNLSNQPQHF
15	few	TRBV29-1	TRBJ2-5	-	TGCAGCGTTGTGGTCGGGGGCTCTCTGCAGGAGACCCAGTACTTC	CSVVVGGSLQETQYF
16	-	TRBV11-2	TRBJ2-7	-	TGTGCCAGCAGCCTCCCCCCCTGGCTAAGCGGCTACGAGCAGTACTTC	CASSLPPWLSGYEQYF
15	once	TRBV27	TRBJ1-5	TRBD1	TGTGCCAGCAGTTCAAGAGGGGGCACCAATCAGCCCCAGCATTTT	CASSSRGGTNQPQHF
16	-	TRBV5-1	TRBJ2-5	-	TGCGCCAGCAGCTTGGCCGGAGGAAGCCTTATGAATGAGCAGTACTTC	CASSLAGGSLMNEQYF
13	few	TRBV6-5	TRBJ2-5	-	TGTGCCAGCAGTTATGACCCGGGAGAGACCCGGTACTTC	CASSYDPGETRYF
14	-	TRBV28	TRBJ2-4	-	TGTGCCGGCAGTTTTTCCGCCATACGAAACATTCAGTACTTC	CAGSFSAIRNIQYF
15	-	TRBV20-1	TRBJ1-5	TRBD1	TGCAGTGCTTCCCCCGACAGGGGCCTAAATCAGCCCCAGCATTTT	CSASPDRGLNQPQHF
16	few	TRBV20-1	TRBJ2-3	-	TGCAGTGCTAGTATTCCTTCGGTAGAGGGTACAGATACGCAGTATTTT	CSASIPSVEGTDTQYF
15	-	TRBV9	TRBJ1-1	-	TGTGCCAGCAGCGTTCTTCCAGACCTGAACACTGAAGCCTTCTTT	CASSVLPDLNTEAFF
14	-	TRBV12-3/TRBV12-4	TRBJ2-1	TRBD2	TGTGCCAGCAGAGGGACTAGCGGGGGGTATGAGCAGTTCTTC	CASRGTSGGYEQFF
15	few	TRBV28	TRBJ2-1	-	TGTGCCAGCAGTACCCCAGTGGGCTCCTACAATGAGCAGTTCTTC	CASSTPVGSYNEQFF
14	-	TRBV9	TRBJ2-5	-	TGTGCCAGCAGCGTTTTCCCACAGGAAGGGGCCCAGTACTTC	CASSVFPQEGAQYF
14	few	TRBV29-1	TRBJ1-2	-	TGCAGCGTTGAAGATTTAGGGAGGGACTATGGCTACACCTTC	CSVEDLGRDYGYTF
15	-	TRBV4-1	TRBJ1-5	TRBD1	TGCGCCAGCAGCCAAAATACAGGGGTAGGTCAGCCCCAGCATTTT	CASSQNTGVGQPQHF
15	many	TRBV5-1	TRBJ2-7	TRBD1	TGCGCCAGCAAGCGAACCGGGACAGGGGTCTACGAGCAGTACTTC	CASKRTGTGVYEQYF
17	-	TRBV6-2/TRBV6-3	TRBJ2-1	TRBD2	TGTGCCAGCAGTTACGTGACTAGCGGGGGGAGCTACAATGAGCAGTTCTTC	CASSYVTSGGSYNEQFF
16	-	TRBV7-9	TRBJ1-2	-	TGTGCCAGCAGTCCGCCGGACGTTCGAGAGAACTATGGCTACACCTTC	CASSPPDVRENYGYTF
11	few	TRBV29-1	TRBJ2-4	-	TGCAGCGTTGACTTTTTCGGGGAGCAGTACTTC	CSVDFFGEQYF
16	few	TRBV4-1	TRBJ2-7	-	TGCGCCAGCAGCCGGGCGCGGGGCGGCAGCTCCTACGAGCAGTACTTC	CASSRARGGSSYEQYF
15	-	TRBV28	TRBJ1-6	-	TGTGCCAGCAACCCTGAGGGGGGCGTCAATTCACCCCTCCACTTT	CASNPEGGVNSPLHF
12	few	TRBV20-1	TRBJ2-3	-	TGCAGTGCTAGAGTCCCCCAGGATACGCAGTATTTT	CSARVPQDTQYF
13	-	TRBV29-1	TRBJ2-1	-	TGCAGCGTTGAAGCCCCCAAGATGAATGAGCAGTTCTTC	CSVEAPKMNEQFF
15	-	TRBV3-1	TRBJ1-2	TRBD1	TGTGCCAGCAGCCAATCTGACAGGGCTCTCGATGGCTACACCTTC	CASSQSDRALDGYTF
13	-	TRBV29-1	TRBJ1-2	TRBD1	TGCAGCGTTGAGACAGGGGAGACAGGAGGCTACACCTTC	CSVETGETGGYTF
15	many	TRBV12-3/TRBV12-4	TRBJ2-3	TRBD1	TGTGCCAGCAGCTTAAGAGGGGGCATCACAGATACGCAGTATTTT	CASSLRGGITDTQYF
16	-	TRBV4-3	TRBJ2-5	-	TGCGCCAGCAGCCAAGATAGGGCAGGTGAGGGGGAGACCCAGTACTTC	CASSQDRAGEGETQYF
14	-	TRBV12-3/TRBV12-4	TRBJ1-2	-	TGTGCCAGCAGTTCCCCGGGGGTTGGCTATGGCTACACCTTC	CASSSPGVGYGYTF
11	few	TRBV24-1	TRBJ2-1	-	TGTGCCACCAGTCTAGACGGACGGCAGTTCTTC	CATSLDGRQFF
15	-	TRBV5-1	TRBJ2-7	-	TGCGCCAGCAGCTTAGGGGGGGGCGAGTATAACGAGCAGTACTTC	CASSLGGGEYNEQYF
14	-	TRBV12-3/TRBV12-4	TRBJ1-2	TRBD1	TGTGCCAGCAGTTGGGACAGCCTTAACTATGGCTACACCTTC	CASSWDSLNYGYTF
15	-	TRBV5-1	TRBJ2-1	-	TGCGCCAGCAGTTTCGGGGGTAGTTCCGACAATGAGCAGTTCTTC	CASSFGGSSDNEQFF
14	-	TRBV7-2	TRBJ1-2	-	TGTGCCAGCAGCCTGCACCCAGCTAACTATGGCTACACCTTC	CASSLHPANYGYTF
15	few	TRBV12-3/TRBV12-4	TRBJ2-3	TRBD2	TGTGCCAGCAGTCAGGGACTAAGCCCCACAGATACGCAGTATTTT	CASSQGLSPTDTQYF
13	few	TRBV27	TRBJ2-7	-	TGTGCCAGCACCGACGCGAGCTCCTACGAGCAGTACTTC	CASTDASSYEQYF
15	-	TRBV7-2	TRBJ1-5	-	TGTGCCAGCAGCTCCGGCGCCTATAGCAATCAGCCCCAGCATTTT	CASSSGAYSNQPQHF
14	-	TRBV19	TRBJ1-4	-	TGTGTCAGTAGTATAGGCGGGGGCGGTGAAAAACTGTTTTTT	CVSSIGGGGEKLFF
14	-	TRBV5-1	TRBJ2-7	TRBD1	TGCGCCAGCAGCTGCTCAGGGGGCCCCTACGAGCAGTACTTC	CASSCSGGPYEQYF
14	-	TRBV24-1	TRBJ2-5	-	TGTGCCACCGGGCTTGGGTCTCCCTTAGAGACCCAGTACTTC	CATGLGSPLETQYF
16	-	TRBV7-9	TRBJ1-1	-	TGTGCCAGCAGCTTACAGAGGCCTGCTGGTCCGGGTGAAGCTTTCTTT	CASSLQRPAGPGEAFF
18	-	TRBV12-3/TRBV12-4	TRBJ1-4	-	TGTGCCAGCAGTTTTGAGGCTCGGGTGGATGCAACTAATGAAAAACTGTTTTTT	CASSFEARVDATNEKLFF
15	many	TRBV7-2	TRBJ1-6	-	TGTGCCAGCAGCTTAAATCGAGGAAGCCATTCACCCCTCCACTTT	CASSLNRGSHSPLHF
16	-	TRBV5-1	TRBJ2-1	-	TGCGCCAGCAGACCCCGATCCTCGGGCTCCTACAATGAGCAGTTCTTC	CASRPRSSGSYNEQFF
16	few	TRBV20-1	TRBJ2-4	-	TGCAGTACTAAGAATACAGCGACTCATTCCAAAAACATTCAGTACTTC	CSTKNTATHSKNIQYF
13	few	TRBV7-2	TRBJ2-3	-	TGTGCCAGCAGCTTAGTCGGAAAGGATACGCAGTATTTT	CASSLVGKDTQYF
16	-	TRBV20-1	TRBJ1-4	-	TGCAGTGCTAGACCCGGGAAGCCTGCAACTAATGAAAAACTGTTTTTT	CSARPGKPATNEKLFF
15	few	TRBV9	TRBJ1-6	-	TGTGCCAGCAGCGTAGAGGTCCAAATTAATTCACCCCTCCACTTT	CASSVEVQINSPLHF
15	few	TRBV9	TRBJ2-1	-	TGTGCCAGCAGTGATACCCCGAGCTCCTACAATGAGCAGTTCTTC	CASSDTPSSYNEQFF
13	few	TRBV5-1	TRBJ2-7	-	TGCGCCAGCAGCGGAAAAACAACCTACGAGCAGTACTTC	CASSGKTTYEQYF
16	-	TRBV21-1	TRBJ1-4	-	TGTGCCAGCAGCAACAATACAGGGGGCATGTATGAAAAACTGTTTTTT	CASSNNTGGMYEKLFF
16	-	TRBV28	TRBJ2-1	TRBD1	TGTGCCAGCTCATCCCCGGGACAGGCCACATACAATGAGCAGTTCTTC	CASSSPGQATYNEQFF